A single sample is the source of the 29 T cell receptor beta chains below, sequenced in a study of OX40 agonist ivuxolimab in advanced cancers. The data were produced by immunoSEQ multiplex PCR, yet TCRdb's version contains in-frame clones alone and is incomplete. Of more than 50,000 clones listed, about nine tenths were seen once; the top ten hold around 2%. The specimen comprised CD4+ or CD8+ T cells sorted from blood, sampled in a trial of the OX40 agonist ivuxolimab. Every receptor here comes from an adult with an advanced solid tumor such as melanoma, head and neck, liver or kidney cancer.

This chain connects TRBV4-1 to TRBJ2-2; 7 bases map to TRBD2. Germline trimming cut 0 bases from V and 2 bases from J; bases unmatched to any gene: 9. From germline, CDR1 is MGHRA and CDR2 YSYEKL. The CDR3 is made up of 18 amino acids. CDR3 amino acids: CASSQERSGVRNTGELFF. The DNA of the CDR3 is TGCGCCAGCAGCCAAGAAAGAAGCGGGGTCAGAAACACCGGGGAGCTGTTTTTT.

The DNA for the CDR3 is TGTGCCAGCAACCCGGGACAGAGCAATCAGCCCCAGCATTTT. This translates into CASNPGQSNQPQHF. The chain joins TRBV6-1 to TRBJ1-5, with 7 nucleotides matching TRBD1. Germline-derived CDR1 and CDR2 are MNHNS and SASEGT. The V and J ends lost 7 bases and 1 base, in that order; junction bases with no gene match: 4. This CDR3 region has 14 residues.

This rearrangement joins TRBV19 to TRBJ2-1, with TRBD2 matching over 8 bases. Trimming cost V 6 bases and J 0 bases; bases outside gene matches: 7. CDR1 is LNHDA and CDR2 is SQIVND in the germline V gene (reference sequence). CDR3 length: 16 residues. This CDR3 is CASSHTAGDSYNEQFF. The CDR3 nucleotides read TGTGCCAGTAGCCATACAGCGGGAGACTCCTACAATGAGCAGTTCTTC.

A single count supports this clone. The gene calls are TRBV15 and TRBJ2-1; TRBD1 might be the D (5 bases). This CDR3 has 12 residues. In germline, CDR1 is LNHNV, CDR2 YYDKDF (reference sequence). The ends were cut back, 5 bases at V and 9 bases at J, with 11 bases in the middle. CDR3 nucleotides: TGTGCCACCAGCCCCAGGGCGTCTGAGCAGTTCTTC. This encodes CATSPRASEQFF.

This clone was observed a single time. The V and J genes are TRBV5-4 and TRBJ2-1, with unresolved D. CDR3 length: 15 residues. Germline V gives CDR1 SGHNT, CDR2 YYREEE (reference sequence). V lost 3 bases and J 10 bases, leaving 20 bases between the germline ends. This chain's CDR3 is CASSSPQRPGAEQFF. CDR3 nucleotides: TGTGCCAGCAGCTCCCCCCAGCGCCCGGGTGCGGAGCAGTTCTTC.

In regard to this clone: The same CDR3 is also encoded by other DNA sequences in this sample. The CDR3 spells CASSLGTVNSNQPQHF. CDR3 DNA: TGTGCCAGCAGCTTAGGGACGGTAAATAGCAATCAGCCCCAGCATTTT. The chain combines TRBV7-9 with TRBJ1-5; D not certain. V dropped 1 base and J dropped 0 bases, with 10 bases sitting between them. CDR3 size: 16 residues. Germline CDR1 is SEHNR and CDR2 is FQNEAQ (reference sequence).

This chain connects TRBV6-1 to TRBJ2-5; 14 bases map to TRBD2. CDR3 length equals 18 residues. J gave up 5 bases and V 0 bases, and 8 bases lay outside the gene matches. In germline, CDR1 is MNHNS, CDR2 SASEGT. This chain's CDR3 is CASSEAVTSGGAWETQYF. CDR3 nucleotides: TGTGCCAGCAGTGAAGCCGTGACTAGCGGGGGGGCGTGGGAGACCCAGTACTTC.

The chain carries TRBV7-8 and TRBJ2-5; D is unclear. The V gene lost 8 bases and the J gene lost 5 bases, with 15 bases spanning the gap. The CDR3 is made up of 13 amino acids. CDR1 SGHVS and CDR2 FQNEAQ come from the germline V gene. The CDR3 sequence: CASLSLGAETQYF. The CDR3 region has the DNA TGTGCCAGCCTCTCCTTGGGTGCTGAGACCCAGTACTTC.

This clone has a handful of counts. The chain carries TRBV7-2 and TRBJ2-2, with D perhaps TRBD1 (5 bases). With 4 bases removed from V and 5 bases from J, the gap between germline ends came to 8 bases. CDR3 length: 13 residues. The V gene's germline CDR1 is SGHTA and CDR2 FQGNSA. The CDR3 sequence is CASSSQVTGELFF. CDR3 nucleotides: TGTGCCAGCAGCTCACAGGTTACCGGGGAGCTGTTTTTT.

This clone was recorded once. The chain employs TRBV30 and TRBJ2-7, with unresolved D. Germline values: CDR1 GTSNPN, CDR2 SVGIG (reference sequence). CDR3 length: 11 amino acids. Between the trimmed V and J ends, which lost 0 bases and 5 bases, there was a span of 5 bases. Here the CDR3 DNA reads TGTGCCTGGAGTGTATCAGACGAGCAGTACTTC. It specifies CAWSVSDEQYF.

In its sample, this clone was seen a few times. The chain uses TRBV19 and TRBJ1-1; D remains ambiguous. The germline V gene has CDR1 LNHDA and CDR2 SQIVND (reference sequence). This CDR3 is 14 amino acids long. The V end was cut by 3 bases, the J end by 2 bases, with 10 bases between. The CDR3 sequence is CASSIGRINTEAFF. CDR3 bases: TGTGCCAGTAGTATCGGACGGATAAACACTGAAGCTTTCTTT.

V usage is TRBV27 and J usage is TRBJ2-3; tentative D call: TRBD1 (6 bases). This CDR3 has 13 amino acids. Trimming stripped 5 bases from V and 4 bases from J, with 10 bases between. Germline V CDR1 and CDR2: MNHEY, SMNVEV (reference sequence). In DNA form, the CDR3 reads TGTGCCAGCAGTGCGCGACAGGCAGATACGCAGTATTTT. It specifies CASSARQADTQYF.

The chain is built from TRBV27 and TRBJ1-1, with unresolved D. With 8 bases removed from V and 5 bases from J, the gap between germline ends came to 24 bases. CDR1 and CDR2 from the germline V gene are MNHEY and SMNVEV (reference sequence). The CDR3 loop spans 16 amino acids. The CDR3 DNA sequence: TGTGCCAGCGGCCCCGCGGTAAGGTTAGGTGGGACTGAAGCTTTCTTT. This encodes CASGPAVRLGGTEAFF.

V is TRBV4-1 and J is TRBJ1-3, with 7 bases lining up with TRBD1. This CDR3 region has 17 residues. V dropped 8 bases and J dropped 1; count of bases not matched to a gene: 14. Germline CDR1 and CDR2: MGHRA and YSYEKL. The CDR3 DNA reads TGCGCCAGCTCACGTACAACAACAGGGGATTCTGGAAACACCATATATTTT. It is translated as CASSRTTTGDSGNTIYF.

The DNA of the CDR3 is TGTGCCAGCGGGAGGGACTACATGGGGAACATTCAGTACTTC. The encoded protein is CASGRDYMGNIQYF. The chain couples TRBV4-2 to TRBJ2-4; 7 bases line up with TRBD2. CDR1 and CDR2 from the germline V gene are LGHNA and YNFKEQ. The CDR3 sequence is 14 residues long. The junction had 11 bases not matched to a gene; V was cut back by 8 bases and J by 7 bases.

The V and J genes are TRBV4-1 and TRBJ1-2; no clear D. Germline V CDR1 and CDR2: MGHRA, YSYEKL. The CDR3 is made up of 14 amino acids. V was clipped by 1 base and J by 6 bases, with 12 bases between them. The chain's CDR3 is CASSQVLRRDGYTF. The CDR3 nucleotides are TGCGCCAGCAGCCAAGTCTTACGGAGGGATGGCTACACCTTC.

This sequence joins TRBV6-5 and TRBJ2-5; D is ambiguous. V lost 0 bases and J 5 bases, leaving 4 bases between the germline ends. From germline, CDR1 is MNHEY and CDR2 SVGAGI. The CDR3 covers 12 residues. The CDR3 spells CASSYSTETQYF. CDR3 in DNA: TGTGCCAGCAGTTACTCGACGGAGACCCAGTACTTC.

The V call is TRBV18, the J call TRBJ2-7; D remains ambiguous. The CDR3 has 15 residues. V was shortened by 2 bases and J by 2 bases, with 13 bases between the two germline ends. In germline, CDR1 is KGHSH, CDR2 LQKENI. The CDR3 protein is CASSPMAALPYEQYF. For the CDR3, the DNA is TGTGCCAGCTCACCAATGGCAGCGTTGCCCTACGAGCAGTACTTC. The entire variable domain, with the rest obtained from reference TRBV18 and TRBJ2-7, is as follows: NAGVMQNPRHLVRRRGQEARLRCSPMKGHSHVYWYRQLPEEGLKFMVYLQKENIIDESGMPKERFSAEFPKEGPSILRIQQVVRGDSAAYFCASSPMAALPYEQYFGPGTRLTVT.

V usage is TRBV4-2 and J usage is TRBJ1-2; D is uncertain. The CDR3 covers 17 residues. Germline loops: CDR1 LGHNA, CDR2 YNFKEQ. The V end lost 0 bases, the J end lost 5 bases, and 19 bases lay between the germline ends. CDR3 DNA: TGTGCCAGCAGCCAAGAAGAGGTAGAGGCGCTGGTATATGGCTACACCTTC. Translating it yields CASSQEEVEALVYGYTF.

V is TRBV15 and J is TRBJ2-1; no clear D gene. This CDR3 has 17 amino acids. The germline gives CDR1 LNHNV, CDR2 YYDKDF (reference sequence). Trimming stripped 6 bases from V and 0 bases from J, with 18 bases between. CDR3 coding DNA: TGTGCCACCAGGATTGAGGAATACTCAATCTCCTACAATGAGCAGTTCTTC. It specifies CATRIEEYSISYNEQFF. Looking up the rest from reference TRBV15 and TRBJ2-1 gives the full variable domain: DAMVIQNPRYQVTQFGKPVTLSCSQTLNHNVMYWYQQKSSQAPKLLFHYYDKDFNNEADTPDNFQSRRPNTSFCFLDIRSPGLGDTAMYLCATRIEEYSISYNEQFFGPGTRLTVL.

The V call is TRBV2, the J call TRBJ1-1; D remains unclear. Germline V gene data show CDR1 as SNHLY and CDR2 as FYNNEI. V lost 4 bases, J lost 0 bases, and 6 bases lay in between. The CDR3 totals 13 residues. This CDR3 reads CASSATVNTEAFF. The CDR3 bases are TGTGCCAGCAGTGCCACAGTGAACACTGAAGCTTTCTTT.

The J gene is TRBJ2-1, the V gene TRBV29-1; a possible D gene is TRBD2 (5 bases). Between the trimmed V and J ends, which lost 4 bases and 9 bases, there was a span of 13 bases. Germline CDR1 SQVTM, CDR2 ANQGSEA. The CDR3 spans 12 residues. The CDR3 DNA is TGCAGCGTTGGGACTTTCCTCGGTGAGCAGTTCTTC. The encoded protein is CSVGTFLGEQFF.

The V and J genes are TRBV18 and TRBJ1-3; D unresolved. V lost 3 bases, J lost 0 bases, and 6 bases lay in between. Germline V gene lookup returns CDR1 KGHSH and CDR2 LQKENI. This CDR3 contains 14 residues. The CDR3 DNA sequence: TGTGCCAGCTCACCCGGCGGCTCTGGAAACACCATATATTTT. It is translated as CASSPGGSGNTIYF.

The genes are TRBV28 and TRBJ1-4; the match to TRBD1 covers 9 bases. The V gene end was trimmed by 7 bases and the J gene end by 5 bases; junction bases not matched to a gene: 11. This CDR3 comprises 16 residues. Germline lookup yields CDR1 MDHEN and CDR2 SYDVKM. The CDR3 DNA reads TGTGCCAGCACCCCAGCCGGGACAGGGAAAAATGAAAAACTGTTTTTT. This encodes CASTPAGTGKNEKLFF. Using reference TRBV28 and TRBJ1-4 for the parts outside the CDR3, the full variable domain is DVKVTQSSRYLVKRTGEKVFLECVQDMDHENMFWYRQDPGLGLRLIYFSYDVKMKEKGDIPEGYSVSREKKERFSLILESASTNQTSMYLCASTPAGTGKNEKLFFGSGTQLSVL.

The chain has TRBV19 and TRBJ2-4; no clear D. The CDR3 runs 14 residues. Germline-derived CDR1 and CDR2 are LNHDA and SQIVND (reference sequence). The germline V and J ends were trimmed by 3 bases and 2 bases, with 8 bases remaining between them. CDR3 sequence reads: CASSIVGTKNIQYF. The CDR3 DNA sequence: TGTGCCAGTAGTATTGTGGGGACCAAAAACATTCAGTACTTC.

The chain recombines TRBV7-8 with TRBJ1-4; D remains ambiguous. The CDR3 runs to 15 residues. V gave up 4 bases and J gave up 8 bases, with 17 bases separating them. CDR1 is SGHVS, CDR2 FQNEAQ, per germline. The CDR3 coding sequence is TGTGCCAGCAGCTCCGATAACAGCAGTGGAGAAAAACTGTTTTTT. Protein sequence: CASSSDNSSGEKLFF.

The CDR3 DNA reads as TGTGCCAGCAGCTCGAGGAACACTGAAGCTTTCTTT. Its translation is CASSSRNTEAFF. This chain uses TRBV11-2 with TRBJ1-1; the D is unclear. V was pared by 4 bases and J by 1 base, with 4 bases between. The CDR3 length is 12 residues. Germline V gene sequence: CDR1 SGHAT, CDR2 FQNNGV.

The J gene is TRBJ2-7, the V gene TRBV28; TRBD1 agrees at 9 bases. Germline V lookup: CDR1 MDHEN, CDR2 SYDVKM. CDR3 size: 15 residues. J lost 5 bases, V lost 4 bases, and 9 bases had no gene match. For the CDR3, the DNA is TGTGCCAGCAGTTCCACCGGGACAGGGTACCACGAGCAGTACTTC. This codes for CASSSTGTGYHEQYF.

The CDR3 DNA is TGCGCCAGCAGCCCCAGGGGACAGGGGGCTTATATCTCTGGGGCCAACGTCCTGACTTTC. It codes for CASSPRGQGAYISGANVLTF. V and J are TRBV4-3 and TRBJ2-6, with TRBD1 matching 12 bases. This CDR3 has 20 residues. V shed 4 bases and J 0 bases; nucleotides not matched to a gene: 10. The germline gives CDR1 LGHNA, CDR2 YSLEER.